A selection of T cell receptor beta chains follows, all from one sample in a study of neoadjuvant nivolumab and ipilimumab in lung cancer. Profiled with immunoSEQ multiplex PCR; TCRdb holds only in-frame clones, not every one. The table includes approximately 17,000 clones, about 77% detected once. The material sequenced was tumor tissue, taken after neoadjuvant nivolumab, alone or with ipilimumab, at or shortly before surgery. Every receptor here comes from an adult with non-small cell lung cancer. CDR3s include the opening cysteine and the closing phenylalanine or tryptophan. D genes are given only for firm matches. The listing skips clone size in some rows; elsewhere it reads once, few, many or a size class.

>TRBD2|.|TRBV7-8|TRBJ2-3
TGTGCCAGCAGCTTCAAGGCTAGCGGGAGGGCTGATACGCAGTATTTT
CASSFKASGRADTQYF
>TRBD1|few|TRBV27|TRBJ2-2
TGTGCCAGCAGCAGGGGGCTTGAGAACACCGGGGAGCTGTTTTTT
CASSRGLENTGELFF
>.|few|TRBV19|TRBJ1-5
TGTGCCAGTAGTATTTCTCTCGGGTCAGCTAATCAGCCCCAGCATTTT
CASSISLGSANQPQHF
>TRBD2|few|TRBV7-2|TRBJ2-5
TGTGCCAGCAGCTTAGGAGGACTAGCGGGAGGACAAGAGACCCAGTACTTC
CASSLGGLAGGQETQYF
>.|.|TRBV4-1|TRBJ1-2
TGCGCCAGCACCCAAGACAGGCGGGGGATAGGTGGCTACACCTTC
CASTQDRRGIGGYTF
>.|.|TRBV2|TRBJ2-1
TGTGCCAGCAGTCGACGGTCCTCCTACAATGAGCAGTTCTTC
CASSRRSSYNEQFF
>.|.|TRBV7-9|TRBJ2-5
TGTGCCAGCAGCTTAGCCCGGGGAGGGGGAGAGACCCAGTACTTC
CASSLARGGGETQYF
>TRBD1|.|TRBV5-1|TRBJ2-5
TGCGCCAGCAGCTTGGCCCCAGGGGGCCTCGAGACCCAGTACTTC
CASSLAPGGLETQYF
>.|once|TRBV20-1|TRBJ1-1
TGCAGTGCTCTCCTAACCAGAGAAGCTTTCTTT
CSALLTREAFF
>.|.|TRBV19|TRBJ1-2
TGTGCCAGTAGTACAGGGGTGGCTGGCTACACCTTC
CASSTGVAGYTF
>.|.|TRBV5-4|TRBJ2-3
TGTGCCAGCAGCTCGGACTTATCCTCCACAGATACGCAGTATTTT
CASSSDLSSTDTQYF
>TRBD2|.|TRBV18|TRBJ2-3
TGTGCCAGCTCACCCTTGGCTAGCGGGACAACAGATACGCAGTATTTT
CASSPLASGTTDTQYF
>.|.|TRBV6-5|TRBJ2-2
TGTGCCAGCAGGCAGACAGGCTTTTCCACCGGGGAGCTGTTTTTT
CASRQTGFSTGELFF
>TRBD1|.|TRBV11-2|TRBJ2-1
TGTGCCAGCAGCTTCCTGACAGGGAACGACAATGAGCAGTTCTTC
CASSFLTGNDNEQFF
>.|.|TRBV19|TRBJ2-7
TGTGCCAGTAGCCGTGACAGCTACGAGCAGTACTTC
CASSRDSYEQYF
>.|.|TRBV30|TRBJ2-7
TGTGCCTGGAGCTCCCCAGGGAACCAGTACTTC
CAWSSPGNQYF
>.|.|TRBV30|TRBJ2-2
TGTGCCTGGAGGGCAGGGTGGAGGACCGGGGAGCTGTTTTTT
CAWRAGWRTGELFF
>.|.|TRBV4-1|TRBJ1-5
TGCGCCAGCAGCCAAGGATTCCAGGGGCATCAGCCCCAGCATTTT
CASSQGFQGHQPQHF
>TRBD2|.|TRBV2|TRBJ2-2
TGTGCCAGCAGCAAACTAGCGGGAGGGAACACCGGGGAGCTGTTTTTT
CASSKLAGGNTGELFF
>TRBD1|.|TRBV28|TRBJ1-5
TGTGCCAGCAGTTCCATACAGGGGAACAATCAGCCCCAGCATTTT
CASSSIQGNNQPQHF
>.|.|TRBV19|TRBJ1-2
TGTGCCAGTAGTGTGGGGCCGACCGCGTTCTTC
CASSVGPTAFF
>.|.|TRBV6-5|TRBJ2-6
TGTGCCACCGCAGGGGCCATCTCTGGGGCCAACGTCCTGACTTTC
CATAGAISGANVLTF
>.|.|TRBV5-6|TRBJ1-2
TGTGCCAGCAGCTTAGGGGTACGAGGCTACACCTTC
CASSLGVRGYTF
>.|once|TRBV18|TRBJ2-3
TGTGCCAGCTCACCACAGACAGATACGCAGTATTTT
CASSPQTDTQYF
>.|.|TRBV19|TRBJ1-5
TGTGCCAGTAGTACTCGGGAGGGTCAGCCCCAGCATTTT
CASSTREGQPQHF
>TRBD1|once|TRBV30|TRBJ2-5
TGTGCCTGGAGTGGGACAGGGGTATCGGAGACCCAGTACTTC
CAWSGTGVSETQYF
>.|few|TRBV11-2|TRBJ2-1
TGTGCCAGCAGCGCAAACCGAGGGCATGAGCAGTTCTTC
CASSANRGHEQFF
>TRBD1|.|TRBV7-9|TRBJ1-2
TGTGCCAGCAGTCAACCGGGACAGGGAGGTGGCTACACCTTC
CASSQPGQGGGYTF
>.|.|TRBV9|TRBJ2-1
TGTGCCAGCAGCGACGGGGTCGGGAATGAGCAGTTCTTC
CASSDGVGNEQFF
>.|.|TRBV7-9|TRBJ1-3
TGTGCCAGCAGCTTATCGACAGACTTAACTGGAAACACCATATATTTT
CASSLSTDLTGNTIYF
>.|few|TRBV4-1|TRBJ1-4
TGCGCCAGCAGCCAAGTACTGGGCTTTAATGAAAAACTGTTTTTT
CASSQVLGFNEKLFF
>.|.|TRBV5-6|TRBJ1-2
TGTGCCAGCAGCTTGGTCAGGGGTGGCGGCTACACCTTC
CASSLVRGGGYTF
>.|.|TRBV7-2|TRBJ2-5
TGTGCCAGCAGCCCCCACCCGGGACACCAAGAGACCCAGTACTTC
CASSPHPGHQETQYF
>.|.|TRBV4-3|TRBJ2-6
TGCGCCAGCAGCCAAGAAGTGACAGGTGGGGCCAACGTCCTGACTTTC
CASSQEVTGGANVLTF
>.|.|TRBV18|TRBJ2-7
TGTGCCAGCTCACCCGGCCGATCCACCTACGAGCAGTACTTC
CASSPGRSTYEQYF
>TRBD1|few|TRBV7-8|TRBJ2-6
TGTGCCAGCAGCTTAGGAAGGACAGGTTCCTCTGGGGCCAACGTCCTGACTTTC
CASSLGRTGSSGANVLTF
>TRBD2|.|TRBV7-9|TRBJ2-5
TGTGCCAGCAGCTCAGATGATAGCGGGAGGGCACAAGAGACCCAGTACTTC
CASSSDDSGRAQETQYF
>.|.|TRBV14|TRBJ1-2
TGTGCCAGCAGCCCACACTTGGACGGCAACTATGGCTACACCTTC
CASSPHLDGNYGYTF
>.|.|TRBV20-1|TRBJ2-5
TGCAGTGCGCAAGAACGGACCCAGTACTTC
CSAQERTQYF
>.|.|TRBV21-1|TRBJ2-4
TGTGCCAGCAGCAAAGGGGGAGGGGCGGGAGCGGCCAAAAACATTCAGTACTTC
CASSKGGGAGAAKNIQYF
>.|once|TRBV14|TRBJ2-7
TGTGCCAGCAGCCAGGGGCAGTCCTTTCTCTACGAGCAGTACTTC
CASSQGQSFLYEQYF
>.|.|TRBV5-5|TRBJ2-5
TGTGCCAGCAGTCCCGGGACTTTCTCTGGGGAGACCCAGTACTTC
CASSPGTFSGETQYF
>TRBD1|once|TRBV27|TRBJ1-4
TGTGCCACCAAGTTTAACGGGGCGACAGGGGGGGAAAAACTGTTTTTT
CATKFNGATGGEKLFF
>TRBD2|.|TRBV4-2|TRBJ2-1
TGTGCCAGCAGCCCGAAATCTAGGGAGGGGTACAATGAGCAGTTCTTC
CASSPKSREGYNEQFF
>.|once|TRBV28|TRBJ2-7
TGTGCCAGCCGTCGACAGGACGATGCTTTCGAGCAGTACTTC
CASRRQDDAFEQYF
>.|few|TRBV5-1|TRBJ2-3
TGCGCCAGCAGCTTGGTATGGGGGCAGGGACTCACAGATACGCAGTATTTT
CASSLVWGQGLTDTQYF
>.|.|TRBV5-1|TRBJ2-2
TGCGCCAGCAGCTTGGGTCAGTACACCGGGGAGCTGTTTTTT
CASSLGQYTGELFF